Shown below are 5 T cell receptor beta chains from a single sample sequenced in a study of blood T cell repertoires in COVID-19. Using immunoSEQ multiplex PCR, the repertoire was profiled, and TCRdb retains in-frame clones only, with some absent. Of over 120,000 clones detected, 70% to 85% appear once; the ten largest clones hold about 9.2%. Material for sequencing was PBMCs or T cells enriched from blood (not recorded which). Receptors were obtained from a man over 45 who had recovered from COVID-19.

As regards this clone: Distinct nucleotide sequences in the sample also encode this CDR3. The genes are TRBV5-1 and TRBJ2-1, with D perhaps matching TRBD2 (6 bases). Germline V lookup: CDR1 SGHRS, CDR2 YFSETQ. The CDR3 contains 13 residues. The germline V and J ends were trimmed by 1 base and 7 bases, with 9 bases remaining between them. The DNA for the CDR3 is TGCGCCAGCAGCTTGTTCGGGGGTAATGAGCAGTTCTTC. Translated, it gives CASSLFGGNEQFF.

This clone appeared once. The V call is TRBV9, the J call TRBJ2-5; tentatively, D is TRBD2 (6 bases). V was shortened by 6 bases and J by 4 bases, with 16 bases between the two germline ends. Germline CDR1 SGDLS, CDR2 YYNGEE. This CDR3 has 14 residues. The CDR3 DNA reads TGTGCCAGCACCCCGGGTTCGGGGGTAGAGACCCAGTACTTC. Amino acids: CASTPGSGVETQYF.

In DNA, the CDR3 is TGTGCCAGCAGTTTCCCACAGGGGGCGGTGGGAGAGACCCAGTACTTC. Translated: CASSFPQGAVGETQYF. This chain uses TRBV6-2 or TRBV6-3 with TRBJ2-5; 9 bases map to TRBD1. The V and J ends lost 4 bases and 4 bases, in that order; junction bases with no gene match: 10. The CDR3 is 16 amino acids. Germline V CDR1 and CDR2: MNHEY, SVGEGT.

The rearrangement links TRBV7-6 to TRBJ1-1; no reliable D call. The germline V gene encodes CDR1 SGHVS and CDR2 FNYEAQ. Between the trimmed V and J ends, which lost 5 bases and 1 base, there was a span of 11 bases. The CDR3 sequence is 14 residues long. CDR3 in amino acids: CASSARGGNTEAFF. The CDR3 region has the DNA TGTGCCAGCAGCGCCAGAGGAGGGAACACTGAAGCTTTCTTT.

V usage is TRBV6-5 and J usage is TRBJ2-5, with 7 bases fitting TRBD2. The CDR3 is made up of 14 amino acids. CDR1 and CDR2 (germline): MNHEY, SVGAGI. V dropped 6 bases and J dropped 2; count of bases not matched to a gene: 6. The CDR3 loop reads CASSPISGQETQYF. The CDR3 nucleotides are TGTGCCAGCAGCCCCATTAGCGGGCAAGAGACCCAGTACTTC.